One sample yielded the 18 T cell receptor beta chains listed below, sequenced in a study of blood T cell repertoires in COVID-19 (dated by TCRdb to the early 2020s). Library method: the immunoSEQ multiplex PCR assay. TCRdb's version of the immuneACCESS table is confined to in-frame rearrangements and falls short of the full clone set. An unresolved V gene accounts for under half of the shortfall where checked; the remainder is of unknown origin. This sample is represented by over 100,000 clones; more than 85% of them were singletons. The biggest ten clones account for about 3% of the sample. Sequencing was done on a sample of peripheral blood. The source of these receptors is a man aged 45-65 years with active or convalescent COVID-19.

This clone has just one count. The chain couples TRBV5-5 to TRBJ1-2; TRBD1 might be the D (5 bases). The V end was cut by 0 bases, the J end by 4 bases, with 10 bases between. Germline V gene data show CDR1 as SGHKS and CDR2 as YYEKEE (reference sequence). This CDR3 has 14 residues. The CDR3 DNA is TGTGCCAGCAGCTTGGATAGGGGCCGCTATGGCTACACCTTC. Translated, it gives CASSLDRGRYGYTF.

The V and J genes are TRBV18 and TRBJ1-4, with 7 positions matching TRBD1. The CDR3 sequence is 16 residues long. Germline lookup yields CDR1 KGHSH and CDR2 LQKENI. V shed 1 base, J shed 5 bases, and the junction held 7 bases outside the gene matches. The DNA of the CDR3 is TGTGCCAGCTCACCACAAAGGGGGCCGCAAAATGAAAAACTGTTTTTT. Translated: CASSPQRGPQNEKLFF.

The V gene is TRBV19, the J gene TRBJ2-4; 10 bases are shared with TRBD1. The germline V gene encodes CDR1 LNHDA and CDR2 SQIVND (reference sequence). Trimming took 5 bases from V and 5 from J; bases not matched to a gene: 3. This CDR3 is built from 14 residues. This chain's CDR3 is CASSFGQGENIQYF. For the CDR3, the DNA is TGTGCCAGTAGTTTCGGACAGGGGGAAAACATTCAGTACTTC. The whole variable domain, remainder taken from reference TRBV19 and TRBJ2-4, is DGGITQSPKYLFRKEGQNVTLSCEQNLNHDAMYWYRQDPGQGLRLIYYSQIVNDFQKGDIAEGYSVSREKKESFPLTVTSAQKNPTAFYLCASSFGQGENIQYFGAGTRLSVL.

This chain connects TRBV13 to TRBJ2-4, with D possibly matching TRBD2 (6 bases). CDR1 is PRHDT and CDR2 is FYEKMQ in the germline V gene (reference sequence). The CDR3 sequence is 16 residues long. Trimming removed 5 bases from V and 1 base from J, with 15 bases in between. DNA for the CDR3: TGTGCCAGCAGCCCTGGAGGGTCGATTGCCAAAAACATTCAGTACTTC. Translated: CASSPGGSIAKNIQYF.

CDR3 amino acids: CASSLTGGAYNEQFF. The DNA of the CDR3 is TGTGCCAGCAGCCTAACAGGGGGTGCGTACAATGAGCAGTTCTTC. The V and J genes are TRBV3-1 (or the pseudogene TRBV3-2) and TRBJ2-1, with 8 positions matching TRBD1. Trimming removed 4 bases from V and 4 bases from J; junction bases left unmatched: 6. Germline V gene lookup returns CDR1 LGHDT and CDR2 YNNKEL (reference sequence). The CDR3 length is 15 residues.

The J gene is TRBJ2-2, the V gene TRBV11-2; 10 bases are a match to TRBD2. The CDR3 is 19 residues long. In germline, CDR1 is SGHAT, CDR2 FQNNGV. J gave up 8 bases and V 1 base, and 16 bases lay outside the gene matches. CDR3 residues: CASSLGVLAGAPEWGELFF. CDR3 DNA: TGTGCCAGCAGCTTAGGTGTTCTAGCGGGGGCCCCTGAGTGGGGGGAGCTGTTTTTT.

V gene TRBV28 combines with J gene TRBJ1-5, with a tentative D call TRBD1 (6 bases). V was clipped by 5 bases and J by 4 bases, with 6 bases between them. The CDR3 extends over 12 amino acids. The germline V gene has CDR1 MDHEN and CDR2 SYDVKM. The CDR3 DNA sequence: TGTGCCAGCAGTCAGGGGAATCAGCCCCAGCATTTT. Encoded protein: CASSQGNQPQHF.

The rearrangement joins TRBV6-5 to TRBJ1-1; 11 positions match TRBD1. Germline CDR1 and CDR2: MNHEY and SVGAGI. This CDR3 contains 13 residues. V was pared by 6 bases and J by 5 bases, with 2 bases of the junction left unmatched. As DNA, the CDR3 is TGTGCCAGCAGGGACAGGGGGCTTACTGAAGCTTTCTTT. This gives the protein CASRDRGLTEAFF.

The chain couples TRBV9 to TRBJ2-3; 13 nucleotides match TRBD2. The CDR3 length is 14 residues. The germline V gene has CDR1 SGDLS and CDR2 YYNGEE. Trimming cost V 3 bases and J 8 bases; bases outside gene matches: 3. The CDR3 spells CASSAGTSGVTQYF. The CDR3 DNA sequence: TGTGCCAGCAGCGCCGGGACTAGCGGGGTTACGCAGTATTTT.

The gene calls are TRBV5-1 and TRBJ2-3, with 10 positions matching TRBD1. The germline V gene has CDR1 SGHRS and CDR2 YFSETQ. V dropped 4 bases and J dropped 3; count of bases not matched to a gene: 2. This CDR3 region has 14 residues. CDR3 DNA sequence: TGCGCCAGCAGCCGGGGACAGGGGACAGATACGCAGTATTTT. Translation gives CASSRGQGTDTQYF.

The CDR3 sequence is CASSLNTGYGYTF. The CDR3 nucleotides read TGTGCCAGCAGTTTAAACACAGGCTATGGCTACACCTTC. The gene calls are TRBV12-3 or TRBV12-4 and TRBJ1-2; TRBD1 is a possible D gene (5 bases). The CDR3 covers 13 residues. V shed 2 bases and J shed 4 bases, with 8 bases lying between them.

The chain combines TRBV18 with TRBJ2-2, with 10 bases aligning to TRBD1. The V segment lost 6 bases and the J segment 3 bases; nucleotides outside the gene matches: 10. The CDR3 length is 17 residues. Germline CDR1 is KGHSH and CDR2 is LQKENI. CDR3 loop: CASSLYSGTGDTGELFF. The CDR3 bases are TGTGCCAGCTCCCTTTATTCCGGGACAGGGGACACCGGGGAGCTGTTTTTT.

The V call is TRBV2, the J call TRBJ1-4; weak D call: TRBD1 (6 bases). The CDR3 has 13 amino acids. Trimming pared 7 bases from V and 8 bases from J, leaving 14 bases between. Germline V gene sequence: CDR1 SNHLY, CDR2 FYNNEI. CDR3 coding DNA: TGTGCCAGCACTTCACAGGGACGCGAAAAACTGTTTTTT. Translated: CASTSQGREKLFF.

The chain has TRBV5-1 and TRBJ1-3; 8 nucleotides align to TRBD1. This CDR3 is 17 amino acids long. The J segment lost 4 bases and the V segment lost 0 bases, leaving 9 bases of the junction unmatched. The germline V gene has CDR1 SGHRS and CDR2 YFSETQ. In DNA form, the CDR3 reads TGCGCCAGCAGCTTGGCCGCGACAGGGGAGGAAGGAAACACCATATATTTT. Its translation is CASSLAATGEEGNTIYF.

This clone was counted only a few times. The chain joins TRBV27 to TRBJ2-7; D might be TRBD2 (5 bases). The CDR3 has 15 amino acids. V was pared by 7 bases and J by 3 bases, with 19 bases between. Germline assignment: CDR1 MNHEY and CDR2 SMNVEV (reference sequence). This CDR3 reads CASTPARGIFYEQYF. The DNA for the CDR3 is TGTGCCAGCACCCCCGCCAGAGGGATATTCTACGAGCAGTACTTC.

The chain joins TRBV6-1 to TRBJ2-5, with 7 bases lining up with TRBD1. J gave up 0 bases and V 2 bases, and 9 bases lay outside the gene matches. The CDR3 spans 17 residues. The germline gives CDR1 MNHNS, CDR2 SASEGT. The CDR3 DNA sequence: TGTGCCAGCAGTGAACAGGACAGGAATCTGTACCAAGAGACCCAGTACTTC. It specifies CASSEQDRNLYQETQYF.

This chain links TRBV4-1 with TRBJ1-5, with D perhaps matching TRBD1 (6 bases). Per the germline V gene, CDR1 is MGHRA and CDR2 is YSYEKL. The CDR3 extends over 16 amino acids. V shed 0 bases and J shed 3 bases, with 12 bases lying between them. CDR3 loop: CASSQERQANNQPQHF. CDR3 DNA sequence: TGCGCCAGCAGCCAAGAGCGACAGGCCAACAATCAGCCCCAGCATTTT.

The V and J genes are TRBV19 and TRBJ1-5; 7 bases line up with TRBD1. The germline gives CDR1 LNHDA, CDR2 SQIVND (reference sequence). The junction had 7 bases not matched to a gene; V was cut back by 10 bases and J by 7 bases. CDR3 size: 12 residues. CDR3 protein: CATTGVGQPQHF. The CDR3 region has the DNA TGTGCCACCACAGGGGTGGGACAGCCCCAGCATTTT. Full variable domain (remainder filled in from reference TRBV19 and TRBJ1-5): DGGITQSPKYLFRKEGQNVTLSCEQNLNHDAMYWYRQDPGQGLRLIYYSQIVNDFQKGDIAEGYSVSREKKESFPLTVTSAQKNPTAFYLCATTGVGQPQHFGDGTRLSIL.